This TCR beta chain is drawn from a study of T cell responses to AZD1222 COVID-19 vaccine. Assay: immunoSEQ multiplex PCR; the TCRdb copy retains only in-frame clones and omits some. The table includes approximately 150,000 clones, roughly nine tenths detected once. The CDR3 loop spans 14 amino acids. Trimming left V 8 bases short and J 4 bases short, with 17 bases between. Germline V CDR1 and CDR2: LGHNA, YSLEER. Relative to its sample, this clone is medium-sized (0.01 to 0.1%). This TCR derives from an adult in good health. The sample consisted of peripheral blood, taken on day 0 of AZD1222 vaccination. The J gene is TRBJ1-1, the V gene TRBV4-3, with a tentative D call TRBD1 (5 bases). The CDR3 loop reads CASGQTPGGTEAFF. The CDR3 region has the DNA TGCGCCAGCGGGCAGACCCCGGGGGGCACTGAAGCTTTCTTT.